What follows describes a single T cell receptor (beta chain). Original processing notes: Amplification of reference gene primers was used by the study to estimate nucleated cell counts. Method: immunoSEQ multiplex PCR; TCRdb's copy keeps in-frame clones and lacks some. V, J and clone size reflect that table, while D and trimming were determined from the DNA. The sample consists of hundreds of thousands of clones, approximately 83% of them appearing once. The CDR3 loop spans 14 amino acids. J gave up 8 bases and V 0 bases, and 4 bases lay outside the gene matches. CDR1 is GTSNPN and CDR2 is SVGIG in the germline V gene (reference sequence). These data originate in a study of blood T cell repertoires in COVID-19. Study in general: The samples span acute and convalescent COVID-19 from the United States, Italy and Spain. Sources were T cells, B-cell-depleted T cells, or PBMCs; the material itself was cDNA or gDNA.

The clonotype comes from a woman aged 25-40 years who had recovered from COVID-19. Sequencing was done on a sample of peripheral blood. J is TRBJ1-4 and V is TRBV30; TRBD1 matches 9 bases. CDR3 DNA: TGTGCCTGGAGTGTACAGGGGGCGCAAGAAAAACTGTTTTTT. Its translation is CAWSVQGAQEKLFF.